Following are 32 T cell receptor beta chains from one sample sequenced in a study of T cells in localized non-small cell lung cancer. Sequenced by immunoSEQ multiplex PCR; TCRdb stores in-frame clones only, minus some. The table shows around 64,000 clones, with about nine tenths occurring only once. The sample here was peripheral blood, taken before any cancer treatment. These receptors came from a man aged 40-75 years with stage I lung adenocarcinoma.

As DNA, the CDR3 is TGCGCCAGCAGCCACCACCCCGGGACAGGGACAGGAAACACCATATATTTT. Its translation: CASSHHPGTGTGNTIYF. The genes are TRBV4-1 and TRBJ1-3; 9 bases map to TRBD1. Germline-derived CDR1 and CDR2 are MGHRA and YSYEKL. The V and J ends lost 3 bases and 4 bases, in that order; junction bases with no gene match: 10. This CDR3 is 17 amino acids long.

The V gene is TRBV6-5, the J gene TRBJ2-3; TRBD2 matches 7 bases. The CDR3 is 14 amino acids. The V gene end was trimmed by 3 bases and the J gene end by 1 base; junction bases not matched to a gene: 1. Germline V lookup: CDR1 MNHEY, CDR2 SVGAGI. The CDR3 here is CASSYTSGTDTQYF. The CDR3 bases are TGTGCCAGCAGTTATACTAGCGGCACAGATACGCAGTATTTT.

The rearrangement links TRBV19 to TRBJ2-1, with D uncertain. CDR1 is LNHDA and CDR2 is SQIVND in the germline V gene (reference sequence). The CDR3 runs to 16 residues. Trimming stripped 0 bases from V and 0 bases from J, with 9 bases between. Here the CDR3 reads CASSIDVRTSYNEQFF. The CDR3 coding sequence is TGTGCCAGTAGTATAGACGTCAGGACCTCCTACAATGAGCAGTTCTTC.

The J gene is TRBJ2-7, the V gene TRBV27; D possibly corresponds to TRBD1 (5 bases). This CDR3 has 14 residues. V was clipped by 4 bases and J by 3 bases, with 13 bases between them. Looked up from germline, CDR1 is MNHEY and CDR2 is SMNVEV (reference sequence). This CDR3 reads CASSSKRGSYEQYF. The CDR3 region has the DNA TGTGCCAGCAGTTCCAAAAGGGGTAGCTACGAGCAGTACTTC.

The chain links TRBV18 to TRBJ1-5; 8 bases are shared with TRBD1. The trim removed 2 bases at V and 9 bases at J, leaving 3 bases unmatched. The CDR3 is 13 residues long. The germline gives CDR1 KGHSH, CDR2 LQKENI. The CDR3 DNA follows: TGTGCCAGCTCACCAGGACAGGGACGGCCCCAGCATTTT. Its translation is CASSPGQGRPQHF.

The gene calls are TRBV6-6 and TRBJ2-5; D is possibly TRBD2 (6 bases). Trimming removed 7 bases at V and 5 bases at J, with 17 bases between. Germline CDR1 MNHNY, CDR2 SVGAGI (reference sequence). The CDR3 covers 14 residues. The CDR3 nucleotides read TGTGCCAGCACCACCCCCGGGGCGGGGGAGACCCAGTACTTC. Encoded protein: CASTTPGAGETQYF.

The gene calls are TRBV11-2 and TRBJ2-7; 12 positions match TRBD2. The CDR3 has 13 amino acids. Germline CDR1 and CDR2: SGHAT and FQNNGV. Trimming at V came to 6 bases and at J to 4 bases, leaving 1 base not matched to a gene. Here the CDR3 reads CASRTSGSYEQYF. The DNA of the CDR3 is TGTGCCAGCAGGACTAGCGGGAGTTACGAGCAGTACTTC. Supplemented by reference TRBV11-2 and TRBJ2-7, the full variable domain reads EAGVAQSPRYKIIEKRQSVAFWCNPISGHATLYWYQQILGQGPKLLIQFQNNGVVDDSQLPKDRFSAERLKGVDSTLKIQPAKLEDSAVYLCASRTSGSYEQYFGPGTRLTVT.

This sequence joins TRBV30 and TRBJ1-5; unclear D gene. The germline gives CDR1 GTSNPN, CDR2 SVGIG (reference sequence). The CDR3 covers 12 residues. V gave up 5 bases and J gave up 9 bases, with 14 bases separating them. The CDR3 region has the DNA TGTGCCTGGGCCCAAGCAACTGGGCCCCAGCATTTT. Translating it yields CAWAQATGPQHF. The full variable domain, its missing parts supplied by reference TRBV30 and TRBJ1-5, is SQTIHQWPATLVQPVGSPLSLECTVEGTSNPNLYWYRQAAGRGLQLLFYSVGIGQISSEVPQNLSASRPQDRQFILSSKKLLLSDSGFYLCAWAQATGPQHFGDGTRLSIL.

V is TRBV7-3 and J is TRBJ2-1; D is uncertain. CDR1 and CDR2 (germline): SGHTA, FQGTGA. The CDR3 has 13 residues. V was pared by 3 bases and J by 6 bases, with 9 bases between. The CDR3 region is CASSFQPGNEQFF. The CDR3 nucleotides are TGTGCCAGCAGCTTTCAACCCGGCAATGAGCAGTTCTTC.

The chain links TRBV28 to TRBJ2-7; D is undetermined. V shed 5 bases and J shed 5 bases, with 25 bases lying between them. The germline V gene has CDR1 MDHEN and CDR2 SYDVKM. The CDR3 contains 17 residues. DNA for the CDR3: TGTGCCAGCAGTGCCGCCATCCAGGTCGCTCCCCTCAACGAGCAGTACTTC. Amino acid sequence: CASSAAIQVAPLNEQYF.

The chain uses TRBV9 and TRBJ1-4, with 8 nucleotides matching TRBD1. There are 15 residues in the CDR3. V lost 4 bases to trimming and J lost 6 bases; unmatched junction nucleotides: 8. Germline-derived CDR1 and CDR2 are SGDLS and YYNGEE. The CDR3 spells CASSPRTGRDEKLFF. The CDR3 region has the DNA TGTGCCAGCAGCCCTCGGACAGGGAGGGATGAAAAACTGTTTTTT.

The rearrangement joins TRBV18 to TRBJ2-5, with D possibly matching TRBD1 (6 bases). Germline V gene data show CDR1 as KGHSH and CDR2 as LQKENI. CDR3 size: 15 residues. V was clipped by 2 bases and J by 4 bases, with 14 bases between them. In DNA, the CDR3 is TGTGCCAGCTCACCAACCCTTGACAGGTCAGAGACCCAGTACTTC. This codes for CASSPTLDRSETQYF. The whole variable domain, filled in from reference TRBV18 and TRBJ2-5, reads NAGVMQNPRHLVRRRGQEARLRCSPMKGHSHVYWYRQLPEEGLKFMVYLQKENIIDESGMPKERFSAEFPKEGPSILRIQQVVRGDSAAYFCASSPTLDRSETQYFGPGTRLLVL.

Only a few counts were recorded for this clone. The rearrangement joins TRBV4-2 to TRBJ2-1; 10 bases match TRBD1. The length of the CDR3 is 15 residues. Germline V lookup: CDR1 LGHNA, CDR2 YNFKEQ. Trimming at V came to 1 base and at J to 9 bases, leaving 6 bases not matched to a gene. CDR3 in DNA: TGTGCCAGCAGCCAAGGGGGACAGGGGTTGGGTGAGCAGTTCTTC. This gives the protein CASSQGGQGLGEQFF.

The genes are TRBV29-1 and TRBJ2-7; unclear D gene. CDR3 length: 14 amino acids. Trimming removed 5 bases from V and 0 bases from J, with 14 bases in between. The germline CDR1 and CDR2 sequences are SQVTM and ANQGSEA. CDR3 coding DNA: TGCAGCGTTTTAGGACCCAAGAACTCCTACGAGCAGTACTTC. It translates to CSVLGPKNSYEQYF.

The chain is built from TRBV4-3 and TRBJ2-1; D is uncertain. The CDR3 sequence is 15 residues long. CDR1 LGHNA and CDR2 YSLEER come from the germline V gene. V was clipped by 1 base and J by 2 bases, with 9 bases between them. CDR3 residues: CASSQGHNPYNEQFF. CDR3 DNA sequence: TGCGCCAGCAGCCAAGGACATAACCCCTACAATGAGCAGTTCTTC.

This chain uses TRBV19 with TRBJ1-2; D not resolved. In germline, CDR1 is LNHDA, CDR2 SQIVND (reference sequence). The V end lost 3 bases, the J end lost 6 bases, and 8 bases lay between the germline ends. The CDR3 covers 12 residues. The CDR3 DNA is TGTGCCAGTAGTATTCATCGGGATGGCTACACCTTC. As protein: CASSIHRDGYTF.

The chain joins TRBV7-6 to TRBJ1-1; possibly TRBD1 for D (6 bases). Germline V gene sequence: CDR1 SGHVS, CDR2 FNYEAQ. The CDR3 is made up of 14 amino acids. V was pared by 5 bases and J by 5 bases, with 15 bases between. The CDR3 bases are TGTGCCAGCAGCGCCTTACCCACAGGGACTGAAGCTTTCTTT. It yields the protein CASSALPTGTEAFF. Together with reference TRBV7-6 and TRBJ1-1, the CDR3 gives the full variable domain: GAGVSQSPRYKVTKRGQDVALRCDPISGHVSLYWYRQALGQGPEFLTYFNYEAQQDKSGLPNDRFSAERPEGSISTLTIQRTEQRDSAMYRCASSALPTGTEAFFGQGTRLTVV.

This chain uses TRBV6-1 with TRBJ1-4; no reliable D call. V gave up 7 bases and J gave up 0 bases, with 12 bases separating them. The CDR3 is 15 amino acids. Germline CDR1 MNHNS, CDR2 SASEGT. The CDR3 loop is CASTPGVSTNEKLFF. The CDR3, as DNA: TGTGCCAGCACCCCCGGTGTCTCAACTAATGAAAAACTGTTTTTT.

Concerning this clone itself: Other DNA sequences from this sample encode an identical CDR3 as well. V usage is TRBV9 and J usage is TRBJ2-7; a weak D match, TRBD1 (6 bases). V was shortened by 2 bases and J by 2 bases, with 11 bases between the two germline ends. This CDR3 comprises 14 residues. Germline V gene lookup returns CDR1 SGDLS and CDR2 YYNGEE. CDR3 in amino acids: CASSVGQGTYEQYF. The CDR3 coding sequence is TGTGCCAGCAGCGTTGGGCAGGGGACCTACGAGCAGTACTTC.

This chain joins TRBV28 and TRBJ1-4, with TRBD1 identical over 7 bases. The CDR3 consists of 17 residues. V dropped 4 bases and J dropped 2; count of bases not matched to a gene: 10. CDR1 and CDR2 from the germline V gene are MDHEN and SYDVKM. The CDR3 region has the DNA TGTGCCAGCAGTTCCTCTGGCTCGGGACAGACTAATGAAAAACTGTTTTTT. This gives the protein CASSSSGSGQTNEKLFF.

The chain employs TRBV9 and TRBJ2-2; possible D gene TRBD2, 5 bases. The CDR3 extends over 14 amino acids. Germline assignment: CDR1 SGDLS and CDR2 YYNGEE. V gave up 3 bases and J gave up 3 bases, with 9 bases separating them. The DNA of the CDR3 is TGTGCCAGCAGCGAGTGGGAGCACACCGGGGAGCTGTTTTTT. It translates to CASSEWEHTGELFF.

The CDR3 loop is CASSPNSQVAVETQYF. The CDR3 DNA sequence: TGTGCCAGCAGCCCTAACTCTCAGGTGGCGGTGGAGACCCAGTACTTC. The chain recombines TRBV11-3 with TRBJ2-5; D unclear. Germline V gene sequence: CDR1 SGHNT, CDR2 YENEEA. This CDR3 region has 16 residues. Trimming removed 5 bases at V and 5 bases at J, with 21 bases between.

The V call is TRBV30, the J call TRBJ1-2; 7 nucleotides match TRBD1. There are 13 residues in the CDR3. Germline loops: CDR1 GTSNPN, CDR2 SVGIG (reference sequence). Trimming cost V 4 bases and J 4 bases; bases outside gene matches: 6. The CDR3 DNA follows: TGTGCCTGGAAGGCAGGGGGGGTCTATGGCTACACCTTC. It yields the protein CAWKAGGVYGYTF.

This chain uses TRBV7-3 with TRBJ2-1; TRBD2 matches 7 bases. Germline V gives CDR1 SGHTA, CDR2 FQGTGA. This CDR3 is built from 15 residues. Trimming removed 0 bases from V and 4 bases from J; junction bases left unmatched: 3. In DNA form, the CDR3 reads TGTGCCAGCAGCTTAACCGGGACTAATTACAATGAGCAGTTCTTC. Its translation is CASSLTGTNYNEQFF.

In nucleotides, the CDR3 is TGCGCCAGCAGCTTGGAGACTAGCGGGGCGGGAGAGACCCAGTACTTC. This codes for CASSLETSGAGETQYF. V gene TRBV5-1 combines with J gene TRBJ2-5, with TRBD2 identical over 11 bases. With V trimmed by 0 bases and J by 4 bases, 5 bases remained unmatched. The CDR3 is made up of 16 amino acids. CDR1 is SGHRS and CDR2 is YFSETQ in the germline V gene.

The chain couples TRBV28 to TRBJ2-7; D may be TRBD2 (6 bases). CDR1 is MDHEN and CDR2 is SYDVKM in the germline V gene. The V gene lost 3 bases and the J gene lost 7 bases, with 19 bases spanning the gap. CDR3 length: 15 amino acids. The CDR3, as DNA: TGTGCCAGCAGTTTTTATGTTCGAGGGACTGGGGAGCAGTACTTC. Translated, it gives CASSFYVRGTGEQYF.

The rearrangement joins TRBV4-2 to TRBJ1-1; 8 bases are a match to TRBD1. This CDR3 contains 15 residues. The J segment lost 5 bases and the V segment lost 0 bases, leaving 5 bases of the junction unmatched. Germline CDR1 reads LGHNA; CDR2 reads YNFKEQ. For the CDR3, the DNA is TGTGCCAGCAGCCAAGATACAAACAGGGGGACTGAAGCTTTCTTT. Protein sequence: CASSQDTNRGTEAFF.

The chain combines TRBV19 with TRBJ1-1; D not resolved. The CDR3 is made up of 16 amino acids. Per germline, CDR1 LNHDA and CDR2 SQIVND (reference sequence). V was trimmed by 1 base and J by 4 bases, leaving 16 bases between them. The CDR3, as DNA: TGTGCCAGTAGTATAGCGGCCCCTACGGCGGGCACTGAAGCTTTCTTT. It yields the protein CASSIAAPTAGTEAFF.

The rearrangement joins TRBV18 to TRBJ1-2; the match to TRBD1 covers 8 bases. CDR1 is KGHSH, CDR2 LQKENI, per germline. The CDR3 contains 17 residues. V dropped 3 bases and J dropped 6; count of bases not matched to a gene: 15. CDR3 loop: CASSPTGTGISGDGYTF. For the CDR3, the DNA is TGTGCCAGCTCACCGACCGGGACAGGTATATCGGGTGATGGCTACACCTTC.

The genes are TRBV9 and TRBJ2-5; 12 bases match TRBD1. The CDR3 totals 15 residues. Germline V gene sequence: CDR1 SGDLS, CDR2 YYNGEE. The trim removed 3 bases at V and 5 bases at J, leaving 5 bases unmatched. The CDR3 sequence: CASSGDRGLRETQYF. In DNA form, the CDR3 reads TGTGCCAGCAGCGGGGACAGGGGGCTCCGGGAGACCCAGTACTTC.

The chain combines TRBV5-6 with TRBJ2-7, with D perhaps TRBD2 (5 bases). Germline V gene data show CDR1 as SGHDT and CDR2 as YYEEEE. CDR3 size: 14 residues. With 1 base removed from V and 4 bases from J, the gap between germline ends came to 12 bases. For the CDR3, the DNA is TGTGCCAGCAGCTTGAGTGTCCGGGATTACGAGCAGTACTTC. Translated, it gives CASSLSVRDYEQYF.

This chain uses TRBV5-1 with TRBJ2-7; TRBD1 agrees at 10 bases. With 3 bases clipped from V and 6 bases from J, the junction kept 0 bases outside the gene matches. The CDR3 is 12 residues long. Per germline, CDR1 SGHRS and CDR2 YFSETQ. The CDR3 DNA follows: TGCGCCAGCAGCTGGGACAGGGGCGAGCAGTACTTC. This translates into CASSWDRGEQYF.